This T cell receptor (beta chain) originates from a study of control samples from healthy donors and cancer patients. Germline loops: CDR1 SQVTM, CDR2 ANQGSEA. The CDR3 is 13 residues long. V dropped 2 bases and J dropped 4 bases, with 12 bases sitting between them. Generated by immunoSEQ multiplex PCR, the TCRdb table keeps only in-frame clones and is missing some. The sample has under 70,000 clones; more than 95% are singletons. Sequenced input: blood. The V and J genes are TRBV29-1 and TRBJ2-7; D ambiguous. This TCR derives from a woman under 30 in good health. CDR3 sequence: CSVESGRGYEQYF. For the CDR3, the DNA is TGCAGCGTTGAATCCGGCAGAGGTTACGAGCAGTACTTC.